This TCR beta chain was sequenced during a study of OX40 agonist ivuxolimab in advanced cancers. The study's findings and limits: With doses of 0.1 to 3.0 mg/kg, CD4+ and CD8+ blood T cells had undergone clonal expansion by week 6.

Produced via immunoSEQ multiplex PCR; TCRdb's table is partial and in-frame only. Here the sample spans around 80,000 clones, around four fifths being singletons. In the case of this clone: What it binds is not known.

Collection of blood occurred at baseline, at cycle 4 day 1, and at cycle 7 day 1. This receptor was identified in an adult with an advanced solid tumor such as melanoma, head and neck, liver or kidney cancer. The sequenced sample was CD4+ or CD8+ T cells sorted from blood, obtained in a trial of the OX40 agonist ivuxolimab.

Here the CDR3 DNA reads TGTGCCAGCAGCCCTAGGACGGTCTCTGGAAACACCATATATTTT. Its protein is CASSPRTVSGNTIYF. The V gene is TRBV7-8, the J gene TRBJ1-3; D call uncertain. The CDR3 consists of 15 residues. V gave up 5 bases and J gave up 0 bases, with 11 bases separating them. Germline V gene data show CDR1 as SGHVS and CDR2 as FQNEAQ.